The next 5 T cell receptor beta chains were all read from a single sample in a study of T-cell memory formation after mild COVID-19. TCRdb itself ran the 5' RACE reads through MiXCR, one entry per CDR3 protein. The data contain roughly 340,000 distinct CDR3 sequences, roughly 15% of them singletons. Sample: PBMCs or a T cell subset sorted from them (not recorded which). The receptor source for this set is a man aged 18 to 30 who had mild COVID-19 (a few samples of this study predate the infection). Cell type and time point are not known.

The chain employs TRBV14 and TRBJ1-2; D is uncertain. The CDR3 runs to 14 residues. V lost 1 base and J 2 bases, leaving 8 bases between the germline ends. CDR1 and CDR2 from the germline V gene are SGHDN and FVKESK. The CDR3 loop is CASSQAQRNYGYTF. The CDR3 nucleotides read TGTGCCAGCAGCCAAGCCCAGCGGAACTATGGCTACACCTTC.

The chain combines TRBV2 with TRBJ2-3; TRBD2 agrees at 8 bases. Germline trimming cut 10 bases from V and 0 bases from J; bases unmatched to any gene: 6. The CDR3 has 14 amino acids. Germline V lookup: CDR1 SNHLY, CDR2 FYNNEI. CDR3 region: CANQLAESTDTQYF. CDR3 coding DNA: TGTGCCAACCAACTAGCGGAAAGCACAGATACGCAGTATTTT.

CDR3 bases: TGCGCCAGCAGCCACTTAAACCATGGCTACACCTTC. Residues: CASSHLNHGYTF. The V call is TRBV4-1, the J call TRBJ1-2; no reliable D call. The ends were cut back, 3 bases at V and 6 bases at J, with 8 bases in the middle. Per the germline V gene, CDR1 is MGHRA and CDR2 is YSYEKL. This CDR3 has 12 residues.

The chain joins TRBV24-1 to TRBJ1-5, with no clear D. Trimming shortened V by 3 bases and J by 2 bases, and 7 bases separated the two germline ends. Looked up from germline, CDR1 is KGHDR and CDR2 is SFDVKD. CDR3 length: 14 residues. This chain's CDR3 is CATSDGPGNQPQHF. CDR3 DNA sequence: TGTGCCACCAGTGATGGGCCGGGCAATCAGCCCCAGCATTTT.

The gene calls are TRBV20-1 and TRBJ2-7, with D perhaps matching TRBD1 (6 bases). Looked up from germline, CDR1 is DFQATT and CDR2 is SNEGSKA (reference sequence). V shed 4 bases and J shed 5 bases, with 18 bases lying between them. This CDR3 spans 14 amino acids. The CDR3 DNA reads as TGCAGTGCTACAAGGGACATTGTGGCCCACGAGCAGTACTTC. Translated, it gives CSATRDIVAHEQYF.